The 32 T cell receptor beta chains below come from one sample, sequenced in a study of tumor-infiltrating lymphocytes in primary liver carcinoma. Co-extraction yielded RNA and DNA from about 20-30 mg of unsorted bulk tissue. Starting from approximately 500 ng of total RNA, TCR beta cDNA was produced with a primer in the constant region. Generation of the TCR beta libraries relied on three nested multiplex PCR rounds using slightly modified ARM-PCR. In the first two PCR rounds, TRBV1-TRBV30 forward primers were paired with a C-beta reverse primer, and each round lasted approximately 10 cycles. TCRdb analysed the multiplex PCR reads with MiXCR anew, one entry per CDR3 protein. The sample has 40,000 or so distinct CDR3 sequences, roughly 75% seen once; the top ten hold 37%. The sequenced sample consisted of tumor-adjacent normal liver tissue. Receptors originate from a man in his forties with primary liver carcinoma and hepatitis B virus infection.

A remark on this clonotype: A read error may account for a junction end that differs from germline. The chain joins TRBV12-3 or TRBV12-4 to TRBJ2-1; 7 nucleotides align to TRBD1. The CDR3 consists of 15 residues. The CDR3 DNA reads TGTACCAACAGTCTAACCCGGGACAGTTACAATGAGCAGCTCTTC. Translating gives CTNSLTRDSYNEQLF.

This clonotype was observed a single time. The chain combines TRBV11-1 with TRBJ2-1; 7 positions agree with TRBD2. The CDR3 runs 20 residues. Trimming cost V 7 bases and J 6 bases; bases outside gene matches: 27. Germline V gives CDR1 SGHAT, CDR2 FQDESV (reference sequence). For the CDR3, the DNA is TGTGCCAGCAACATAGGAAAGACTAGCTGGACCTCACGGTTCGGCAATGAGCAGTTCTTC. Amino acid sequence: CASNIGKTSWTSRFGNEQFF.

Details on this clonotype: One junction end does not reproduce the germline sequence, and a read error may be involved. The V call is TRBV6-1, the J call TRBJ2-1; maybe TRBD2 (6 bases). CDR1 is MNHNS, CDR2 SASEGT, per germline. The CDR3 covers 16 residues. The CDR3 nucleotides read TGTGACAGCACCCCTTATCTTAGCGGAGGCTATAATGAGCAGTTATTC. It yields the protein CDSTPYLSGGYNEQLF.

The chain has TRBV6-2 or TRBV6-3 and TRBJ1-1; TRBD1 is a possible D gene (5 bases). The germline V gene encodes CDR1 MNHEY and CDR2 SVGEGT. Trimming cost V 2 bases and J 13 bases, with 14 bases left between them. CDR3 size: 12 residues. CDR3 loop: CASSYRQRQVFF. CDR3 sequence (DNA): TGTGCCAGCAGTTACCGACAGAGACAAGTTTTCTTT.

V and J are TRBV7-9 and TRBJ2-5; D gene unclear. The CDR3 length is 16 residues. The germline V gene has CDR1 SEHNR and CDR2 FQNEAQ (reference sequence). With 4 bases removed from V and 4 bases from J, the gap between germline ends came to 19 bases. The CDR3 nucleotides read TGTGCCAGCAGCTCCCAGAGTACTATGCAAAGAGAGACCCAGTACTTC. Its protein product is CASSSQSTMQRETQYF.

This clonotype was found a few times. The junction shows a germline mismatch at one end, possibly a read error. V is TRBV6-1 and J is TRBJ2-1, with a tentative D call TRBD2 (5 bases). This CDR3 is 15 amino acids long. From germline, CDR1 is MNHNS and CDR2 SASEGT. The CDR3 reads CASSRGWESYNEQFF. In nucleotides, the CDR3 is TGTGCCAGCTCCCGCGGGTGGGAGTCCTACAACGAGCAGTTCTTC.

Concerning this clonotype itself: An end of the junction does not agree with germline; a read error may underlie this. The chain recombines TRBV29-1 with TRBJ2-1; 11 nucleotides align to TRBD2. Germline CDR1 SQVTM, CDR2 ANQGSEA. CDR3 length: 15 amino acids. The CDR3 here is CSDGVAGGFYNEQLF. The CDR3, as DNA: TGCAGCGATGGAGTAGCGGGAGGGTTCTACAATGAGCAGTTATTC.

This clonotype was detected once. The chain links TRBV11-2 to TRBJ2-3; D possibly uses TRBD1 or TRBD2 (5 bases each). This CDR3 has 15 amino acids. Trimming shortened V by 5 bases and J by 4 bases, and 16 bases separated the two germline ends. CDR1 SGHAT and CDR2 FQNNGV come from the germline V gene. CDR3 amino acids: CASSPGGGPADTQYF. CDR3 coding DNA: TGTGCCAGCAGCCCCGGTGGGGGTCCCGCAGATACGCAGTATTTT.

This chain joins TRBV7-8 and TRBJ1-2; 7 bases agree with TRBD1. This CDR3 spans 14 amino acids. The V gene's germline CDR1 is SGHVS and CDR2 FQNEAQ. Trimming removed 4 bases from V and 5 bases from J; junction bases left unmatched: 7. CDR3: CASSSSGQSYGYTF. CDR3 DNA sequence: TGTGCCAGCAGCTCGTCGGGACAGTCTTATGGCTACACCTTC.

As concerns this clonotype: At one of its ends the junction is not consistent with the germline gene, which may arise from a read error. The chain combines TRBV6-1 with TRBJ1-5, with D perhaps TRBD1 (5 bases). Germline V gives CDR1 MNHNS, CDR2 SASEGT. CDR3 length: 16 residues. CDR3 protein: CASRGDKGSWNQPQHF. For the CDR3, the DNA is TGTGCCAGCAGGGGAGACAAGGGGTCGTGGAATCAGCCCCAACATTTT.

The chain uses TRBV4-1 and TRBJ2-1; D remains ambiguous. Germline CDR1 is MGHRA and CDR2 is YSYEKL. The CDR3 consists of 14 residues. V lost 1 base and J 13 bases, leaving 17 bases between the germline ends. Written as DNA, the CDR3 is TGCGCCAGCAGCCAAGCGGGTTCAGTAAGTGAACAGTTCTTC. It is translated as CASSQAGSVSEQFF.

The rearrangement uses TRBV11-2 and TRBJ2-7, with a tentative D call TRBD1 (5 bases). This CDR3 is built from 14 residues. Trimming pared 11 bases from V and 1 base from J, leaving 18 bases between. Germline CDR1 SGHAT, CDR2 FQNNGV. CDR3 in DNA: TGTGCCGGTAGCTCTAACAGGAAGTCCTACGAGCAGTACTTC. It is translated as CAGSSNRKSYEQYF. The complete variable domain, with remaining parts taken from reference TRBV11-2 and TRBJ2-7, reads EAGVAQSPRYKIIEKRQSVAFWCNPISGHATLYWYQQILGQGPKLLIQFQNNGVVDDSQLPKDRFSAERLKGVDSTLKIQPAKLEDSAVYLCAGSSNRKSYEQYFGPGTRLTVT.

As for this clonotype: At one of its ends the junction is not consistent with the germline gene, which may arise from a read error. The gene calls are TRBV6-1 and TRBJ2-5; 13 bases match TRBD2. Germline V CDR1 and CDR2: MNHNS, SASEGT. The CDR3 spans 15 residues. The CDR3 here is CASSEQTSGREAQYF. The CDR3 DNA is TGTGCTAGCAGTGAACAAACTAGCGGGAGGGAGGCCCAGTACTTC.

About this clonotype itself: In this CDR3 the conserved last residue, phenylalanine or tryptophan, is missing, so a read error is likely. The CDR3 sequence: CASSLALRNTEAFY. CDR3 nucleotide sequence: TGTGCCAGCAGCTTGGCCCTGAGGAACACTGAGGCTTTCTAT. The chain uses TRBV5-5 and TRBJ1-1, with D uncertain. This CDR3 comprises 14 residues. The germline V gene has CDR1 SGHKS and CDR2 YYEKEE (reference sequence).

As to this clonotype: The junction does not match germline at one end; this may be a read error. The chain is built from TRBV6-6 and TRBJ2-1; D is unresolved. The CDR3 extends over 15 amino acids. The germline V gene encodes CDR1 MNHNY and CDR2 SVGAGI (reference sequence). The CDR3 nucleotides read TGTGCCAGCAGTTATTCGACTGGTTCCTACATTGAGCAGTTCTTC. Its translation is CASSYSTGSYIEQFF.

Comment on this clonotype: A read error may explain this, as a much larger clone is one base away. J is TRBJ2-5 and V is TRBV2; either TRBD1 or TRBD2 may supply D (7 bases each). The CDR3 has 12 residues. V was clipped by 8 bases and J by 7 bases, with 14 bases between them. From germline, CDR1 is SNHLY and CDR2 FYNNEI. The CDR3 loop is CASATGRVTQYF. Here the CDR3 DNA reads TGTGCCAGCGCGACAGGGAGGGTGACCCAGTACTTC.

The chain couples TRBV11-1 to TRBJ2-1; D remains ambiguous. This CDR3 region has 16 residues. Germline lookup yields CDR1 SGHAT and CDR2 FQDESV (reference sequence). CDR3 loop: CARSPWVADSYNEQFF. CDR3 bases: TGTGCTAGGAGCCCCTGGGTGGCGGACTCCTACAATGAGCAGTTCTTC.

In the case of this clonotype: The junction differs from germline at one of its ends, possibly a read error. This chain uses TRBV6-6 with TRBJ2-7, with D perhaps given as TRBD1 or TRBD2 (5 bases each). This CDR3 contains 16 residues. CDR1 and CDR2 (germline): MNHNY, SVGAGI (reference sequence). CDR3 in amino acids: CASNHSPGRSSYEHYF. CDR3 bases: TGTGCCAGCAATCATTCCCCGGGACGCAGCTCCTACGAGCATTACTTC.

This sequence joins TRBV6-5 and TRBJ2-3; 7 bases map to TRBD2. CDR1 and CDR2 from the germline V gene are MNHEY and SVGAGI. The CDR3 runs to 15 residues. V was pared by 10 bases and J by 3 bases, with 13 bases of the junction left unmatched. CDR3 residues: CAINPGLVRTDTQYF. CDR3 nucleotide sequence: TGTGCCATCAACCCAGGACTAGTGAGGACAGATACGCAGTATTTT.

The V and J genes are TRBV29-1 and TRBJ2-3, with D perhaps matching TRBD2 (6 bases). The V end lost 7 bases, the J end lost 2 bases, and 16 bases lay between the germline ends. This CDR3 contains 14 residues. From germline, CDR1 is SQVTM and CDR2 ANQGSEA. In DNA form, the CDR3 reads TGCAGCGCCGGGACGGGAGCCGACACAGATACGCAGTATTTT. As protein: CSAGTGADTDTQYF.

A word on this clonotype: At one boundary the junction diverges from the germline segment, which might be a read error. The CDR3 reads CASNRTTENTGELFF. CDR3 sequence (DNA): TGTGCCAGTAATCGAACGACAGAGAACACCGGGGAACTGTTTTTT. This chain connects TRBV28 to TRBJ2-2; D possibly matches TRBD1 or TRBD2 (5 bases each). The CDR3 has 15 residues. Germline CDR1 is MDHEN and CDR2 is SYDVKM.

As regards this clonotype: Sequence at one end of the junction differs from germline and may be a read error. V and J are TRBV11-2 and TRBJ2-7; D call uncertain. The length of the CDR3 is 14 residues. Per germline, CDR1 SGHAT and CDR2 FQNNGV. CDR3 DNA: TGTGCCGGCAGCTCTAATAGGAACTCCAACGAGCAGTACTTC. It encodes CAGSSNRNSNEQYF.

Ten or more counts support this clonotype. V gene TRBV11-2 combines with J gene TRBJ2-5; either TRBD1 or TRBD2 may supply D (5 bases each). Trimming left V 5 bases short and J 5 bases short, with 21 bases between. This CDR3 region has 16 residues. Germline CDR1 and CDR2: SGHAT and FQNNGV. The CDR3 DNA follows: TGTGCCAGCAGCCCTGGGGCCCGAGGGGACGCCGAGACCCAGTACTTC. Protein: CASSPGARGDAETQYF.

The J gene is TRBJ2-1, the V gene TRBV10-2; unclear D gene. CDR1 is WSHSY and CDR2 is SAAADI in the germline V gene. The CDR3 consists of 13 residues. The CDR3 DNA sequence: TGCGCGAGAACCGACCGAGCCTACAATGAGCAGTTCTTC. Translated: CARTDRAYNEQFF.

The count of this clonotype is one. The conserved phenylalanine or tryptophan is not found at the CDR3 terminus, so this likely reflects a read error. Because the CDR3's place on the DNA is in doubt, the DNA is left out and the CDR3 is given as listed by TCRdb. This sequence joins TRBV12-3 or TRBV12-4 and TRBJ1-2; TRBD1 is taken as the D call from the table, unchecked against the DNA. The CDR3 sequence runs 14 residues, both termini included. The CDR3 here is CASAPRGANYGYNL.

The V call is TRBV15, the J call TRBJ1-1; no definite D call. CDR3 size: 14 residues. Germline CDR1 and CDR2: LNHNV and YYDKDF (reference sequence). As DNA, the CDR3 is TGTGTCATCAGCAGAGATCATGCGGGGACTGAAGCTTTCTTT. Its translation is CVISRDHAGTEAFF. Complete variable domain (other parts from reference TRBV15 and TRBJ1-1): DAMVIQNPRYQVTQFGKPVTLSCSQTLNHNVMYWYQQKSSQAPKLLFHYYDKDFNNEADTPDNFQSRRPNTSFCFLDIRSPGLGDTAMYLCVISRDHAGTEAFFGQGTRLTVV.

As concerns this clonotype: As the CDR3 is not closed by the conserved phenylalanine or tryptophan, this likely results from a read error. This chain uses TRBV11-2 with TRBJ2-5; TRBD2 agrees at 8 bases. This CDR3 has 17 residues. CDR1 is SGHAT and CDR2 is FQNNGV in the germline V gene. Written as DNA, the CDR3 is TGTGCCAGCGGCTTAAGACTAGCGTGTGACTCGAGCGAGACCCAGTACTCC. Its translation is CASGLRLACDSSETQYS.

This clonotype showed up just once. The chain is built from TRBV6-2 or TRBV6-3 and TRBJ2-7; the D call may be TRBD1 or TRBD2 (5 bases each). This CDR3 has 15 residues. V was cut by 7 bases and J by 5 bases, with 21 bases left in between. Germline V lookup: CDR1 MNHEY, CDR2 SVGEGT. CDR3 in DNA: TGTGCCAGCAATGCGAATGGGGGAGCCGAACACGAGCAGTACTTC. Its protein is CASNANGGAEHEQYF.

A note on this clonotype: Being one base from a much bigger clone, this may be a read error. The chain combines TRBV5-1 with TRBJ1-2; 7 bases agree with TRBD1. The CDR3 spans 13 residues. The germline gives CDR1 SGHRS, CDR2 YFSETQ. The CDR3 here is CASSDRVDYGYIF. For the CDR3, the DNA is TGCGCCAGCAGCGACAGGGTGGACTATGGCTACATCTTC.

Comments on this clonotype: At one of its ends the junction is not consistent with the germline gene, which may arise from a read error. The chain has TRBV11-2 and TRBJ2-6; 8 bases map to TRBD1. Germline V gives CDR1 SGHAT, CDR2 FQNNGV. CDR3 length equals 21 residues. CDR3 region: CAGSVGGDRGISLSGANVLTF. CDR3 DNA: TGTGCCGGCAGCGTGGGGGGAGACAGGGGCATTTCCCTCTCCGGGGCCAACGTCCTGACTTTC.

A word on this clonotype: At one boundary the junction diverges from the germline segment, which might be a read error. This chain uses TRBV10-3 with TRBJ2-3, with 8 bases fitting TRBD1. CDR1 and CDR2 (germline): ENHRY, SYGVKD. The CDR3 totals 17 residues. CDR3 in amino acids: CAIQQSGQGRSTDTQYF. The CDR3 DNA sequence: TGTGCCATACAGCAATCTGGACAGGGACGAAGCACAGATACGCAGTATTTC.

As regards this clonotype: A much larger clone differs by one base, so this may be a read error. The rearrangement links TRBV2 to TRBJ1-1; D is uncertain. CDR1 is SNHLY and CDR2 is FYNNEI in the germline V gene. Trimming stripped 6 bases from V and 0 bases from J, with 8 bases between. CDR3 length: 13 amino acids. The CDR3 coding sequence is TGTGCCAGCAGGAAGAACATGAACACTGAAGCTTTCTTT. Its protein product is CASRKNMNTEAFF.